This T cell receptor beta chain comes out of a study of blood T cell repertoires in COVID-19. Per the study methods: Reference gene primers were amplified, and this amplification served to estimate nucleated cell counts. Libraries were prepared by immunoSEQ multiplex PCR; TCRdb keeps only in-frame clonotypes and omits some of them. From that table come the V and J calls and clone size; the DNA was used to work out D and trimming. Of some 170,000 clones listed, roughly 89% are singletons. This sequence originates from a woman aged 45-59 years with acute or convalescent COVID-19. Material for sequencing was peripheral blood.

Here the CDR3 DNA reads TGCGCCAGCAGCCAACCCTCCGGGGGAACTAATGAAAAACTGTTTTTT. Protein product: CASSQPSGGTNEKLFF. The rearrangement links TRBV4-3 to TRBJ1-4; a possible D gene is TRBD1 (5 bases). From germline, CDR1 is LGHNA and CDR2 YSLEER. Trimming took off 2 bases at V and 1 base at J, with 11 bases between the two ends. This CDR3 region has 16 residues.